The 32 T cell receptor beta chains listed next were all sequenced from one sample in a study of T cell repertoires in cytomegalovirus infection. Via MiXCR, TCRdb re-called the reads, giving one row per CDR3 protein. The sample comprises 450,000 to 550,000 distinct CDR3 sequences, under 55% of which are singletons, and around 44% rests with the top ten. No antigen is known for these receptors. The specimen was cultured PBMCs, collected from culture after CMV antigen stimulation. Receptors originate from a human donor in good health (CMV status not recorded). Some clones in this sample may be carry-over from other donors' samples.

The rearrangement joins TRBV12-3 or TRBV12-4 to TRBJ2-2; D remains ambiguous. V was cut by 5 bases and J by 1 base, with 8 bases left in between. There are 14 residues in the CDR3. DNA of the CDR3: TGTGCCAGCAGTCAACCTCGGAACACCGGGGAGCTGTTTTTT. This gives the protein CASSQPRNTGELFF.

The chain uses TRBV2 and TRBJ2-5; 9 nucleotides match TRBD1. Germline CDR1 is SNHLY and CDR2 is FYNNEI. CDR3 length equals 15 residues. Unmatched junction bases numbered 20, after V lost 10 bases and J lost 11 bases. DNA for the CDR3: TGTGCCATCTGCTCCGTGGACAGGGGAAGGAACGCGCAGTACTTC. Amino acids: CAICSVDRGRNAQYF.

This chain connects TRBV15 to TRBJ2-5; D unresolved. V gave up 1 base and J gave up 2 bases, with 5 bases separating them. The CDR3 has 13 residues. Germline values: CDR1 LNHNV, CDR2 YYDKDF (reference sequence). DNA of the CDR3: TGTGCCACCAGCAGAGTCGCTCAAGAGACCCAGTACTTC. It encodes CATSRVAQETQYF.

The chain couples TRBV7-8 to TRBJ2-2; D is undetermined. V was trimmed by 1 base and J by 7 bases, leaving 10 bases between them. This CDR3 contains 14 residues. The V gene's germline CDR1 is SGHVS and CDR2 FQNEAQ. CDR3 residues: CASSLGDVVGELFF. Written as DNA, the CDR3 is TGTGCCAGCAGCTTAGGAGATGTTGTCGGGGAGCTGTTTTTT. Looking up the rest from reference TRBV7-8 and TRBJ2-2 gives the full variable domain: GAGVSQSPRYKVAKRGQDVALRCDPISGHVSLFWYQQALGQGPEFLTYFQNEAQLDKSGLPSDRFFAERPEGSVSTLKIQRTQQEDSAVYLCASSLGDVVGELFFGEGSRLTVL.

This chain connects TRBV20-1 to TRBJ1-4, with D possibly matching TRBD1 (5 bases). CDR1 is DFQATT, CDR2 SNEGSKA, per germline (reference sequence). The CDR3 runs 14 residues. Trimming removed 0 bases from V and 8 bases from J, with 13 bases in between. As DNA, the CDR3 is TGCAGTGCTAGAGATGCGCGAGGGGAAGAAAAACTGTTTTTT. Translating gives CSARDARGEEKLFF.

About this clonotype: One end of the junction is discordant with germline, which a read error may explain. V is TRBV7-9 and J is TRBJ2-2; 7 bases match TRBD1. The CDR3 loop spans 20 amino acids. Per the germline V gene, CDR1 is SEHNR and CDR2 is FQNEAQ (reference sequence). Here the CDR3 reads CASSLAKADRSVLNAGELFF. Here the CDR3 DNA reads TGTGCCAGCAGCTTAGCGAAGGCGGACAGGTCGGTTCTGAACGCCGGGGAGCTGTTTTTT.

The chain links TRBV7-2 to TRBJ2-2, with D possibly TRBD2 on 6 matching bases. Germline-derived CDR1 and CDR2 are SGHTA and FQGNSA. The CDR3 is 16 amino acids. With 5 bases removed from V and 0 bases from J, the gap between germline ends came to 13 bases. The CDR3 loop is CASSPVRTTNTGELFF. CDR3 bases: TGTGCCAGCAGCCCCGTCCGGACTACGAACACCGGGGAGCTGTTTTTT.

The chain is built from TRBV20-1 and TRBJ2-5, with TRBD1 matching 8 bases. There are 16 residues in the CDR3. Germline trimming cut 7 bases from V and 4 bases from J; bases unmatched to any gene: 17. Germline V lookup: CDR1 DFQATT, CDR2 SNEGSKA (reference sequence). The CDR3 DNA reads TGCAGTGTGGGTCGAGGGGAACAGGGGGGATTAGAGACCCAGTACTTC. Residues: CSVGRGEQGGLETQYF.

V usage is TRBV6-8 and J usage is TRBJ1-1, with TRBD1 matching over 8 bases. The CDR3 consists of 16 residues. V lost 4 bases to trimming and J lost 0 bases; unmatched junction nucleotides: 7. Germline CDR1 MNHGY, CDR2 SAAAGT. CDR3 loop: CASSSQRTGMNTEAFF. In DNA, the CDR3 is TGTGCCAGCAGTTCCCAACGGACAGGGATGAACACTGAAGCTTTCTTT.

The rearrangement uses TRBV10-3 and TRBJ2-7; D is uncertain. The ends were cut back, 3 bases at V and 3 bases at J, with 9 bases in the middle. This CDR3 comprises 13 residues. Germline assignment: CDR1 ENHRY and CDR2 SYGVKD. The CDR3 DNA is TGTGCCATCAGTGACGGGCAATACTACGAGCAGTACTTC. It specifies CAISDGQYYEQYF.

This clonotype was recorded a few times. The V gene is TRBV7-9, the J gene TRBJ1-5; no definite D call. The CDR3 is 14 amino acids. Trimming shortened V by 1 base and J by 6 bases, and 10 bases separated the two germline ends. Germline values: CDR1 SEHNR, CDR2 FQNEAQ (reference sequence). CDR3 residues: CASSLVGGSQPQHF. CDR3 DNA: TGTGCCAGCAGCTTAGTTGGCGGCAGTCAGCCCCAGCATTTT.

This clonotype was seen repeatedly, ten times or more. The chain links TRBV7-2 to TRBJ2-7, with D maybe TRBD2 (6 bases). V was clipped by 4 bases and J by 4 bases, with 14 bases between them. The CDR3 covers 14 residues. Looked up from germline, CDR1 is SGHTA and CDR2 is FQGNSA. CDR3: CASSSPGLNYEQYF. In DNA, the CDR3 is TGTGCCAGCAGCTCGCCGGGACTCAATTACGAGCAGTACTTC.

The table lists this clonotype with a count of one. The genes are TRBV19 and TRBJ2-1; 7 positions match TRBD2. This CDR3 contains 16 residues. J lost 4 bases, V lost 4 bases, and 10 bases had no gene match. CDR1 is LNHDA and CDR2 is SQIVND in the germline V gene (reference sequence). CDR3 sequence reads: CASSTSGLPRYNEQFF. CDR3 DNA sequence: TGTGCCAGTAGTACTAGCGGCCTCCCCCGTTACAATGAGCAGTTCTTC.

This chain uses TRBV4-1 with TRBJ1-3, with a weak D call TRBD1 (6 bases). Germline CDR1 is MGHRA and CDR2 is YSYEKL. The germline V and J ends were trimmed by 2 bases and 9 bases, with 17 bases remaining between them. The CDR3 is made up of 15 amino acids. CDR3 in DNA: TGCGCCAGCAGCCAAATCGGACAGCCGGGGCCCACCATATATTTT. This sequence encodes CASSQIGQPGPTIYF.

This clonotype was picked up a small number of times. The CDR3 region has the DNA TGTGCCAGCAGCCCCCATTCGGGAAAAAGGGCTAGCGGGAGGGACTCCTACAATGAGCAGTTCTTC. This encodes CASSPHSGKRASGRDSYNEQFF. The V call is TRBV7-6, the J call TRBJ2-1, with 12 bases that match TRBD2. V lost 5 bases to trimming and J lost 0 bases; unmatched junction nucleotides: 20. The germline V gene encodes CDR1 SGHVS and CDR2 FNYEAQ. This CDR3 is built from 22 residues. The whole variable domain, filled in from reference TRBV7-6 and TRBJ2-1, reads GAGVSQSPRYKVTKRGQDVALRCDPISGHVSLYWYRQALGQGPEFLTYFNYEAQQDKSGLPNDRFSAERPEGSISTLTIQRTEQRDSAMYRCASSPHSGKRASGRDSYNEQFFGPGTRLTVL.

This clonotype has a handful of counts. The chain couples TRBV12-3 or TRBV12-4 to TRBJ2-2; tentatively, D is TRBD2 (6 bases). With 6 bases removed from V and 1 base from J, the gap between germline ends came to 12 bases. This CDR3 comprises 15 residues. The CDR3 DNA follows: TGTGCCAGCAGCTGGGACTGGGGGAACACCGGGGAGCTGTTTTTT. It is translated as CASSWDWGNTGELFF.

The CDR3 spells CASSSYTAEETQYF. DNA for the CDR3: TGTGCCAGCAGCTCCTATACCGCCGAAGAGACCCAGTACTTC. The genes are TRBV7-6 and TRBJ2-5; D is unclear. The CDR3 has 14 residues. The ends were cut back, 4 bases at V and 3 bases at J, with 12 bases in the middle. Germline values: CDR1 SGHVS, CDR2 FNYEAQ.

This chain uses TRBV6-2 or TRBV6-3 with TRBJ2-7; weak D call: TRBD1 (6 bases). Germline V CDR1 and CDR2: MNHEY, SVGEGT. This CDR3 has 14 residues. The germline V and J ends were trimmed by 5 bases and 1 base, with 12 bases remaining between them. Here the CDR3 reads CASSEFRGSYEQYF. The CDR3, as DNA: TGTGCCAGCAGTGAATTTAGGGGGTCCTACGAGCAGTACTTC.

The V and J genes are TRBV7-9 and TRBJ2-1; D is unresolved. Germline lookup yields CDR1 SEHNR and CDR2 FQNEAQ (reference sequence). The ends were cut back, 5 bases at V and 5 bases at J, with 13 bases in the middle. CDR3 size: 14 residues. This CDR3 reads CASSVGGWHNEQFF. DNA for the CDR3: TGTGCCAGCAGCGTAGGCGGTTGGCACAATGAGCAGTTCTTC.

This clonotype was picked up a small number of times. This chain links TRBV5-4 with TRBJ1-2; unclear D gene. Trimming pared 4 bases from V and 8 bases from J, leaving 18 bases between. The CDR3 has 14 residues. Per the germline V gene, CDR1 is SGHNT and CDR2 is YYREEE (reference sequence). The CDR3 bases are TGTGCCAGCAGCGCTGATACAGCCCGTAGAGGCTACACCTTC. Translated, it gives CASSADTARRGYTF.

This clonotype came up a few times. The gene calls are TRBV2 and TRBJ2-7, with 10 bases lining up with TRBD1. CDR1 is SNHLY, CDR2 FYNNEI, per germline. The CDR3 loop spans 15 amino acids. With 5 bases clipped from V and 2 bases from J, the junction kept 6 bases outside the gene matches. CDR3 loop: CASSPGTGVTYEQYF. The CDR3 DNA reads TGTGCCAGCAGTCCCGGGACAGGGGTAACCTACGAGCAGTACTTC.

The chain recombines TRBV18 with TRBJ1-2; D gene ambiguous. The germline V gene has CDR1 KGHSH and CDR2 LQKENI. Trimming removed 6 bases at V and 2 bases at J, with 16 bases between. This CDR3 has 15 residues. DNA of the CDR3: TGTGCCAGCTCCCCCCCCACGGGATTGAACTATGGCTACACCTTC. Protein product: CASSPPTGLNYGYTF. Full variable domain (rest looked up from reference TRBV18 and TRBJ1-2): NAGVMQNPRHLVRRRGQEARLRCSPMKGHSHVYWYRQLPEEGLKFMVYLQKENIIDESGMPKERFSAEFPKEGPSILRIQQVVRGDSAAYFCASSPPTGLNYGYTFGSGTRLTVV.

CDR3 DNA sequence: TGTGCCAGCAGCGCCGGTTGGTCAGGCCAATACGAGCAGTACTTC. Protein: CASSAGWSGQYEQYF. V usage is TRBV9 and J usage is TRBJ2-7, with D uncertain. CDR3 length: 15 amino acids. Germline values: CDR1 SGDLS, CDR2 YYNGEE. V was cut by 3 bases and J by 4 bases, with 17 bases left in between.

To note about this clonotype: The junction differs from germline at one of its ends, possibly a read error. This chain uses TRBV24-1 with TRBJ2-3; D is possibly TRBD2 (6 bases). Germline values: CDR1 KGHDR, CDR2 SFDVKD. The CDR3 has 15 amino acids. This CDR3 reads CVTSDPGTSTDTQYF. Here the CDR3 DNA reads TGTGTCACCAGTGACCCGGGGACTAGCACAGATACGCAGTATTTT.

J is TRBJ2-3 and V is TRBV5-1; unclear D gene. The V gene lost 3 bases and the J gene lost 2 bases, with 13 bases spanning the gap. The CDR3 runs 15 residues. Looked up from germline, CDR1 is SGHRS and CDR2 is YFSETQ. DNA of the CDR3: TGCGCCAGCAGCTCCTTGACTGGAAACACAGATACGCAGTATTTT. This encodes CASSSLTGNTDTQYF.

The table lists this clonotype with a few counts. This rearrangement joins TRBV6-1 to TRBJ1-2; D remains ambiguous. Germline lookup yields CDR1 MNHNS and CDR2 SASEGT. This CDR3 contains 13 residues. V lost 0 bases and J lost 4, with 6 bases in between. The chain's CDR3 is CASSEAGSYGYTF. The CDR3 coding sequence is TGTGCCAGCAGTGAAGCGGGGAGCTATGGCTACACCTTC.

The rearrangement links TRBV7-2 to TRBJ1-2; perhaps TRBD1 as D (6 bases). The germline V gene has CDR1 SGHTA and CDR2 FQGNSA. CDR3 length: 13 amino acids. Trimming cost V 5 bases and J 6 bases, with 13 bases left between them. CDR3 region: CASSQTQGNGYTF. The CDR3, as DNA: TGTGCCAGCAGCCAGACACAGGGAAATGGCTACACCTTC. Full variable domain (remainder filled in from reference TRBV7-2 and TRBJ1-2): GAGVSQSPSNKVTEKGKDVELRCDPISGHTALYWYRQSLGQGLEFLIYFQGNSAPDKSGLPSDRFSAERTGGSVSTLTIQRTQQEDSAVYLCASSQTQGNGYTFGSGTRLTVV.

V gene TRBV6-2 or TRBV6-3 combines with J gene TRBJ2-2; no clear D gene. The V end lost 6 bases, the J end lost 2 bases, and 7 bases lay between the germline ends. The CDR3 spans 13 residues. The germline CDR1 and CDR2 sequences are MNHEY and SVGEGT. The DNA of the CDR3 is TGTGCCAGCAGAAAAATAAACACCGGGGAGCTGTTTTTT. Translating gives CASRKINTGELFF.

The chain employs TRBV5-5 and TRBJ2-1, with TRBD2 as a possible D gene (5 bases). Germline values: CDR1 SGHKS, CDR2 YYEKEE (reference sequence). Trimming left V 1 base short and J 8 bases short, with 7 bases between. The CDR3 sequence is 12 residues long. CDR3 protein: CASSLTGYEQFF. CDR3 in DNA: TGTGCCAGCAGCTTGACGGGGTATGAGCAGTTCTTC.

The rearrangement links TRBV12-3 or TRBV12-4 to TRBJ2-7, with TRBD2 identical over 13 bases. With 6 bases clipped from V and 5 bases from J, the junction kept 4 bases outside the gene matches. This CDR3 contains 14 residues. The CDR3 bases are TGTGCCAGCAGCCGGACTAGCGGGAGCCACGAGCAGTACTTC. Protein: CASSRTSGSHEQYF.

This clonotype was found many times. The rearrangement joins TRBV18 to TRBJ2-5, with TRBD2 matching over 8 bases. CDR3 length: 12 residues. Trimming cost V 6 bases and J 5 bases; bases outside gene matches: 2. Germline loops: CDR1 KGHSH, CDR2 LQKENI. DNA for the CDR3: TGTGCCAGCTCGCCTAGCGGGGAGACCCAGTACTTC. Residues: CASSPSGETQYF.

In its sample, this clonotype was seen a few times. The chain joins TRBV7-9 to TRBJ2-7; D is uncertain. The CDR3 sequence is 13 residues long. With 3 bases removed from V and 5 bases from J, the gap between germline ends came to 11 bases. Germline lookup yields CDR1 SEHNR and CDR2 FQNEAQ (reference sequence). The CDR3 sequence: CASSFGFKDEQYF. CDR3 DNA: TGTGCCAGCAGCTTCGGGTTCAAGGACGAGCAGTACTTC.